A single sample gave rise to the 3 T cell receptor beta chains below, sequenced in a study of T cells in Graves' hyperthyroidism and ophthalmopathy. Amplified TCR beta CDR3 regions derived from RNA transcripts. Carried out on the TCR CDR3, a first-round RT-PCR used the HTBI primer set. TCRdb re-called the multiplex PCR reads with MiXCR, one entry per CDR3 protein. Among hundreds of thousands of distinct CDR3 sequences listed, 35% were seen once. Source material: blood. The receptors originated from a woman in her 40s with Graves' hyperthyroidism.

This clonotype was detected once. Here the CDR3 DNA reads TGCAGCGTTGTTGGGGGCTATGACTATGGCTACACCTTC. It is translated as CSVVGGYDYGYTF. J is TRBJ1-2 and V is TRBV29-1; TRBD1 is a possible D gene (6 bases). The germline V gene has CDR1 SQVTM and CDR2 ANQGSEA. The V end lost 4 bases, the J end lost 3 bases, and 12 bases lay between the germline ends. The CDR3 spans 13 residues.

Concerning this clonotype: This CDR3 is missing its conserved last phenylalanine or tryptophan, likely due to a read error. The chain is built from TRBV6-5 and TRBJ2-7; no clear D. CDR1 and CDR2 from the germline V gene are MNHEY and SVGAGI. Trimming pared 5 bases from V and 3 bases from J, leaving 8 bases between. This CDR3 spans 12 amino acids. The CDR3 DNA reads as TGTGCCAGCAGTCTGGACGGCTACGAGCAGTACTCC. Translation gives CASSLDGYEQYS.

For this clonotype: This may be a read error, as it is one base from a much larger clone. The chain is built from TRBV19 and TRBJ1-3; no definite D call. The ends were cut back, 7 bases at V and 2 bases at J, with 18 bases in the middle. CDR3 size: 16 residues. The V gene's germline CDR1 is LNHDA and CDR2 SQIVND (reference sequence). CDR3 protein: CASKGLGVVPGNTIYF. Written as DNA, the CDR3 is TGTGCCAGTAAGGGTCTTGGGGTCGTCCCTGGAAACACCATATATTTT. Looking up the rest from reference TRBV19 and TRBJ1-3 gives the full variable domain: DGGITQSPKYLFRKEGQNVTLSCEQNLNHDAMYWYRQDPGQGLRLIYYSQIVNDFQKGDIAEGYSVSREKKESFPLTVTSAQKNPTAFYLCASKGLGVVPGNTIYFGEGSWLTVV.